These T cell receptor beta chains were read from a single sample in a study of neurological immune-mediated disorders. TCRdb itself ran the 5' RACE reads through MiXCR, one entry per CDR3 protein. In the table there are about 46,000 distinct CDR3 sequences, roughly 2% of which are singletons. The sample was PBMCs. The receptors here all came from a woman aged 40 to 50 with multiple sclerosis. Both conserved end residues are part of each CDR3. A D gene is named only where the DNA matches it firmly. Size values are once, few and many counts, or a class for expanded clones, and some rows have none.

.	many	TRBV3-1	TRBJ1-6	TGTGCCAGCAGAAACAGGGATTCACCCCTCCACTTT	CASRNRDSPLHF
.	many	TRBV6-2/TRBV6-3	TRBJ2-1	TGTGCCAGCAGTTACCCTGAAGAGACAGCGAGTTCCCTTAATGAGCAGTTCTTC	CASSYPEETASSLNEQFF
.	many	TRBV20-1	TRBJ2-3	TGCAGTTCCGGACGTGCGGATACGCAGTATTTT	CSSGRADTQYF
.	many	TRBV5-1	TRBJ2-2	TGCGCCAGCAGCTTGGAGGTCAGGACAACCGGGGAGCTGTTTTTT	CASSLEVRTTGELFF
TRBD1	many	TRBV20-1	TRBJ1-4	TGCAGTGCTCCCCCGGGCAGGGGGGAAGAAAAACTGTTTTTT	CSAPPGRGEEKLFF
.	many	TRBV20-1	TRBJ1-1	TGCAGTGCTATGGAGCGCGGCACTGAAGCTTTCTTT	CSAMERGTEAFF
.	many	TRBV5-1	TRBJ1-2	TGCGCCAGCAGCTCAGGGGACGGCTATGGCTACACCTTC	CASSSGDGYGYTF
TRBD1	many	TRBV5-1	TRBJ2-7	TGCGCCAGCAGCACGGGACAGGGGGCCAACGAGCAGTACTTC	CASSTGQGANEQYF
.	many	TRBV5-5	TRBJ1-1	TGTGCCAGCAGCTTCGGGACCCGGAACACTGAAGCTTTCTTT	CASSFGTRNTEAFF
.	many	TRBV20-1	TRBJ1-5	TGCAGTGCTAGAGATCCAGGTGGCCAGCCCCAGCATTTT	CSARDPGGQPQHF
.	many	TRBV20-1	TRBJ2-3	TGCAGTGCTAGTTTGGGGACGCAGTATTTT	CSASLGTQYF
.	many	TRBV24-1	TRBJ1-1	TGTGCCACCAGTGATTCCGACCCTGGCGAAGCTTTCTTT	CATSDSDPGEAFF
TRBD1	many	TRBV10-3	TRBJ2-1	TGTGCCATCGGTCAGGGGGCGCAGGGAGGTGAGCAGTTCTTC	CAIGQGAQGGEQFF
TRBD2	many	TRBV20-1	TRBJ2-3	TGCAGTGCTAGCGGGACTAGCGCCCTCACAGATACGCAGTATTTT	CSASGTSALTDTQYF
TRBD2	many	TRBV4-1	TRBJ2-1	TGCGCCAGCAGCCAAGATTCCAGCGGGGGGTCTTACAATGAGCAGTTCTTC	CASSQDSSGGSYNEQFF
.	many	TRBV7-8	TRBJ1-5	TGTGCCAGCAGCCAGATGGGGAAAAATCAGCCCCAGCATTTT	CASSQMGKNQPQHF
.	many	TRBV12-3/TRBV12-4	TRBJ1-1	TGTGCCAGCAGTTTGCCCGGAGAGGCTTTCTTT	CASSLPGEAFF
.	many	TRBV3-1	TRBJ1-6	TGTGCCAGCAGCCACTCAGGGGAAGGACCCCTCCACTTT	CASSHSGEGPLHF
.	many	TRBV5-1	TRBJ2-7	TGCGCCAGCAGCTTTGCAGAGAACTACGAGCAGTACTTC	CASSFAENYEQYF
TRBD1	few	TRBV29-1	TRBJ1-2	TGCAGCGCCAGGACAGGGAACTATGGCTACACCTTC	CSARTGNYGYTF
.	many	TRBV11-2	TRBJ2-2	TGTGCCAGCAGACAACCCGGGACGGGGACCTCCGGGGAGCTGTTTTTT	CASRQPGTGTSGELFF
.	many	TRBV2	TRBJ1-3	TGTGCCAGCAGTGGACAGACTGGAAACACCATATATTTT	CASSGQTGNTIYF
.	many	TRBV13	TRBJ1-5	TGTGCCAGCAGCTTAGGCCGCAAGAATCAGCCCCAGCATTTT	CASSLGRKNQPQHF
TRBD1	many	TRBV20-1	TRBJ2-7	TGCAGTGCTGCTTCCGGGGACAGGTCCTACGAGCAGTACTTC	CSAASGDRSYEQYF
.	many	TRBV6-4	TRBJ2-3	TGTGCCAGCAGTGACAGGGGAGGAGATACGCAGTATTTT	CASSDRGGDTQYF
.	many	TRBV5-1	TRBJ2-1	TGCGCCAGCAGCCCCGGACAGAGTTACAATGAGCAGTTCTTC	CASSPGQSYNEQFF
.	.	TRBV27	TRBJ2-7	TGTGCCAGCAGTTTATACGGCCATCGGAGGTGGGAGAACGCAGCAGAGCAGTACTTC	CASSLYGHRRWENAAEQYF
TRBD2	many	TRBV20-1	TRBJ2-3	TGCAGTGCTTGTTCCGGGACTAGCGACACAGATACGCAGTATTTT	CSACSGTSDTDTQYF
.	many	TRBV5-1	TRBJ2-1	TGCGCCAGCAGCTCCAGAATGATTACCTACAATGAGCAGTTCTTC	CASSSRMITYNEQFF
.	many	TRBV14	TRBJ1-6	TGTGCCAGCAGCCAAGCAGGTTATTCACCCCTCCACTTT	CASSQAGYSPLHF
TRBD2	few	TRBV20-1	TRBJ2-1	TGCAGTCAGCGGGGGGGCCTCCACAATGAGCAGTTCTTC	CSQRGGLHNEQFF
.	few	TRBV20-1	TRBJ1-3	TGCAGTGCTAGAGATAAGGGGTCTGGAAACACCATATATTTT	CSARDKGSGNTIYF
TRBD2	many	TRBV5-1	TRBJ2-7	TGCGCCAGCAGCTTGGCGGGGGGGCCCTACGAGCAGTACTTC	CASSLAGGPYEQYF
.	many	TRBV2	TRBJ1-6	TGTGCCAGCAGCATACGGACAGTGAATTCACCCCTCCACTTT	CASSIRTVNSPLHF
.	many	TRBV5-1	TRBJ1-4	TGCGCCAGCAGCTTGGAGGCCGGGGATCTGGGCAAACTGTTTTTT	CASSLEAGDLGKLFF
TRBD2	many	TRBV7-6	TRBJ2-2	TGTGCCAGCAGCTTTGGCGGGGGGGCCTCGGGGGAGCTGTTTTTT	CASSFGGGASGELFF
TRBD1	many	TRBV20-1	TRBJ1-1	TGCAGTGCTCCCGGACAGGGAGTGGGCACTGAAGCTTTCTTT	CSAPGQGVGTEAFF
.	many	TRBV20-1	TRBJ1-2	TGCAGTGCTAAGCAGCTTATGAACTATGGCTACACCTTC	CSAKQLMNYGYTF
TRBD1	many	TRBV20-1	TRBJ1-6	TGCAGTGCTGACAGGGGTTATAATTCACCCCTCCACTTT	CSADRGYNSPLHF
.	many	TRBV5-1	TRBJ2-3	TGCGCCAGCAGCCAAGGACAGAGCACAGATACGCAGTATTTT	CASSQGQSTDTQYF